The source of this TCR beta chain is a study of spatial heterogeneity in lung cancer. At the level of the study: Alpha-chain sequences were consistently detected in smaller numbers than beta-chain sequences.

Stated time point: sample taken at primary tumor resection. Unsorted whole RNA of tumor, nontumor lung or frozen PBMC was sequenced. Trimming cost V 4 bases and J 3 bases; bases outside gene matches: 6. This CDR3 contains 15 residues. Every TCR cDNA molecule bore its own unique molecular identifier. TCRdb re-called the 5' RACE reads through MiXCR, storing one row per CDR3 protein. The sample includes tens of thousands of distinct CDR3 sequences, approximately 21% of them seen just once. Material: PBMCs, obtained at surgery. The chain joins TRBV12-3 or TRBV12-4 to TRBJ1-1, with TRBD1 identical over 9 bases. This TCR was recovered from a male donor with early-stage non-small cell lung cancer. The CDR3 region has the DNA TGTGCCAGCAGTTCTTACACAGGGGGCTACACTGAAGCTTTCTTT. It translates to CASSSYTGGYTEAFF.